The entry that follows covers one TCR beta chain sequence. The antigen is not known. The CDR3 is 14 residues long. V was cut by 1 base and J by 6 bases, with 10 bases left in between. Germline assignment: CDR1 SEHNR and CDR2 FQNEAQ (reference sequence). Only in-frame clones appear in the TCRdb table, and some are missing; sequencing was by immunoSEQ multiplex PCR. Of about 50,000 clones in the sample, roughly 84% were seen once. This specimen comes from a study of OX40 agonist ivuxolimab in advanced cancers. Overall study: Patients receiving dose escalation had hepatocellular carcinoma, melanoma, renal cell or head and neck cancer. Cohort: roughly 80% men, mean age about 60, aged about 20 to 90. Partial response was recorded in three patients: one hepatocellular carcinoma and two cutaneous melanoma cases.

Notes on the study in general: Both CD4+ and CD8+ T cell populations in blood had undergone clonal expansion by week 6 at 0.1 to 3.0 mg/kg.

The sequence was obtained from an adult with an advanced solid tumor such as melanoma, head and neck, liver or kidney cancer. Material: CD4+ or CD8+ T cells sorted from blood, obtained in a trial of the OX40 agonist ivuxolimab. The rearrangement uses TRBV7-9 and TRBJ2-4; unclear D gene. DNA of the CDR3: TGTGCCAGCAGCTTAGGAATGTCGGGAAACATTCAGTACTTC. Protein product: CASSLGMSGNIQYF.